This T cell receptor (beta chain) was identified during a study of tumor-infiltrating lymphocytes in primary liver carcinoma. Across the study: The patients presented with primary liver carcinoma, which was managed through surgical resection. There were tumors of stage T1-T3 N0M0, each 4.2 to 10 cm across.

Trimming stripped 0 bases from V and 7 bases from J, with 11 bases between. This CDR3 is 13 amino acids long. Per the germline V gene, CDR1 is SGHTS and CDR2 is YDEGEE. Blood RNA was derived from unsorted whole blood, and germline DNA was extracted too. Patients carried chronic HBV infection without prior treatment. The input was about 500 ng total RNA; TCR beta cDNA was made from it with a constant-region primer. Slightly modified ARM-PCR, run as three nested multiplex PCR rounds, produced the TCR beta libraries. Investigators reported that the first two PCR rounds, at roughly 10 cycles each, used TRBV1-TRBV30 forward primers with a C-beta reverse primer. One entry per CDR3 protein, called by TCRdb with MiXCR from the multiplex PCR reads. This table has about 310,000 distinct CDR3 sequences, 65% appearing once.

This sequence joins TRBV5-8 and TRBJ2-7; D not resolved. The receptor's source is a man aged 35-49 years with primary liver carcinoma and hepatitis B virus infection. The sequenced material came from peripheral blood. In DNA, the CDR3 is TGTGCCAGCAGCTTGGTTTTCGGTGGAGAGCAGTACTTC. This translates into CASSLVFGGEQYF.